The sequence of this T cell receptor (beta chain) was determined in a study of human T cells and chemical hapten exposure. At the level of the study: 2% DPC applied to a 2 cm by 2 cm arm area sensitized donors. Doses of diphenylcyclopropenone went to the patients' scalps weekly throughout the roughly 22-week study.

Documented time point: pre-sensitization, week 0. Described treatment: therapeutic diphenylcyclopropenone sensitization with weekly scalp DPC. Blood sampling occurred before each patch-test application. This clonotype was observed a few times. What it binds is not known. TCRdb re-analysed the RACE reads in MiXCR, keeping a single row per CDR3 protein. The table records 250,000 or so distinct CDR3 sequences, around 7.3% of them present only once. This CDR3 contains 16 residues. Trimming stripped 1 base from V and 1 base from J, with 8 bases between. Germline V gives CDR1 MGHDK, CDR2 SYGVNS. Study-level findings and limits: Those TCRs sitting above 1 in 1000 frequency stayed the same with DPC sensitization.

The V and J genes are TRBV25-1 and TRBJ2-6, with D tentatively TRBD2 (6 bases). This receptor was obtained from a man between 18 and 29 years old with alopecia areata. Some clones in this sample may be carry-over from other donors' samples. Specimen: whole blood, collected in connection with sensitization to the hapten diphenylcyclopropenone (DPC). The CDR3 DNA reads TGTGCCAGCAGTGAATGGGAGGCGTCTGGGGCCAACGTCCTGACTTTC. Protein sequence: CASSEWEASGANVLTF.